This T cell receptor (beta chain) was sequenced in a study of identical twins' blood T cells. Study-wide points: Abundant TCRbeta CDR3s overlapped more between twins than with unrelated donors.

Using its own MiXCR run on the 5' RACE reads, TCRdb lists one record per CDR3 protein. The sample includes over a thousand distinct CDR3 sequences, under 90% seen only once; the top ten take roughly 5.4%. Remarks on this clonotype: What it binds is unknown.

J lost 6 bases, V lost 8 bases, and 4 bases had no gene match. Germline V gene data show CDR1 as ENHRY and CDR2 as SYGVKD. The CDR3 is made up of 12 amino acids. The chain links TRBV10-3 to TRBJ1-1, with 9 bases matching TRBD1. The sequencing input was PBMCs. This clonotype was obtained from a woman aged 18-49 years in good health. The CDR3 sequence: CAIGQGMAEAFF. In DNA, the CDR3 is TGTGCCATCGGACAGGGGATGGCTGAAGCTTTCTTT.